This T cell receptor beta chain appears in the sequencing data of a study of blood T cell repertoires in COVID-19. Methods used by the authors: Reference gene primer amplification in the assay estimated nucleated cell counts. Profiled with immunoSEQ multiplex PCR; TCRdb holds only in-frame clones, not every one. The V and J calls and clone size come from that table; D and trimming were worked out from the DNA. The table includes about 180,000 clones, about 85% detected once. Germline lookup yields CDR1 LNHDA and CDR2 SQIVND (reference sequence). With V trimmed by 3 bases and J by 2 bases, 8 bases remained unmatched. This CDR3 comprises 16 residues.

The specimen was peripheral blood. The chain carries TRBV19 and TRBJ2-3; 7 bases are a match to TRBD1. The clonotype comes from a woman under 40 with active or convalescent COVID-19. Here the CDR3 reads CASSIVGTADTDTQYF. CDR3 coding DNA: TGTGCCAGTAGTATCGTGGGGACAGCCGACACAGATACGCAGTATTTT.